One and the same sample provided the 14 T cell receptor beta chains below, sequenced in a study of cytomegalovirus exposure and HLA in healthy donors. In the PCR, 60 Vbeta and 13 Jbeta primers were used. Measured with immunoSEQ multiplex PCR; TCRdb has only the in-frame clones, and not every one. Here the sample spans under 200,000 clones, roughly four fifths being singletons. Sequencing was carried out using PBMCs. The source of these receptors is a woman in her forties in good health and CMV-seronegative.

A single count supports this clone. V and J are TRBV12-5 and TRBJ2-1; D gene uncertain. Per the germline V gene, CDR1 is LGHNT and CDR2 is FRNRAP. With 0 bases removed from V and 0 bases from J, the gap between germline ends came to 9 bases. The CDR3 runs to 16 residues. CDR3 sequence (DNA): TGTGCTAGTGGTTTGGTGCTGTGGAGCTCCTACAATGAGCAGTTCTTC. It encodes CASGLVLWSSYNEQFF.

The chain is built from TRBV2 and TRBJ2-7, with a weak D call TRBD1 (6 bases). The V gene's germline CDR1 is SNHLY and CDR2 FYNNEI. This CDR3 is built from 15 residues. The V end was cut by 6 bases, the J end by 2 bases, with 17 bases between. CDR3 sequence reads: CASSLDRTDPYEQYF. DNA for the CDR3: TGTGCCAGCAGCCTGGACAGAACAGATCCCTACGAGCAGTACTTC.

This chain links TRBV5-5 with TRBJ1-3; 10 nucleotides agree with TRBD1. CDR3 length: 17 residues. The V gene's germline CDR1 is SGHKS and CDR2 YYEKEE (reference sequence). Losses at the gene ends were 3 bases for V and 0 bases for J; bases not matched to a gene: 6. CDR3 DNA: TGTGCCAGCAGCTCCGGGACAGGGGCTGACTCTGGAAACACCATATATTTT. It specifies CASSSGTGADSGNTIYF.

The chain carries TRBV4-1 and TRBJ2-1; TRBD2 is a possible D gene (6 bases). Trimming took 3 bases from V and 7 from J, leaving 16 bases between them. The germline gives CDR1 MGHRA, CDR2 YSYEKL. This CDR3 is 15 amino acids long. CDR3 sequence (DNA): TGCGCCAGCAGCCATCTCCTTTGGGGGAGGAATGAGCAGTTCTTC. This sequence encodes CASSHLLWGRNEQFF.

The rearrangement links TRBV18 to TRBJ2-3, with a weak D call TRBD1 (5 bases). Deletions cut 5 bases from V and 0 bases from J, with 6 bases between. CDR3 size: 13 residues. Germline CDR1 reads KGHSH; CDR2 reads LQKENI. The CDR3 DNA reads TGTGCCAGCTCAACAGGCAGCACAGATACGCAGTATTTT. Translating gives CASSTGSTDTQYF.

This clone has just a few counts. The J gene is TRBJ2-7, the V gene TRBV28; TRBD2 agrees at 12 bases. The CDR3 is 17 residues long. The germline V gene has CDR1 MDHEN and CDR2 SYDVKM. V shed 4 bases and J 0 bases; nucleotides not matched to a gene: 7. CDR3 in amino acids: CASSSGTSGLSSYEQYF. CDR3 sequence (DNA): TGTGCCAGCAGTTCCGGGACTAGCGGGTTAAGCTCCTACGAGCAGTACTTC.

This clone was found once. This chain uses TRBV27 with TRBJ1-2, with TRBD1 matching over 7 bases. Germline CDR1 and CDR2: MNHEY and SMNVEV (reference sequence). CDR3 length equals 13 residues. J lost 3 bases, V lost 5 bases, and 3 bases had no gene match. The CDR3: CASSNRGDYGYTF. In nucleotides, the CDR3 is TGTGCCAGCAGTAACAGGGGCGACTATGGCTACACCTTC.

This clone showed up just a few times. The V gene is TRBV5-4, the J gene TRBJ1-1, with 7 bases fitting TRBD1. The V gene end was trimmed by 4 bases and the J gene end by 1 base; junction bases not matched to a gene: 4. The CDR3 runs 14 residues. In germline, CDR1 is SGHNT, CDR2 YYREEE (reference sequence). Here the CDR3 DNA reads TGTGCCAGCAGCCCCCGGGACAGGAACACTGAAGCTTTCTTT. This encodes CASSPRDRNTEAFF.

This sequence joins TRBV5-1 and TRBJ2-7, with 12 nucleotides matching TRBD1. V shed 4 bases, J shed 3 bases, and the junction held 5 bases outside the gene matches. The V gene's germline CDR1 is SGHRS and CDR2 YFSETQ. CDR3 size: 15 residues. CDR3 sequence: CASSRGQGAFYEQYF. CDR3 DNA sequence: TGCGCCAGCAGCAGGGGACAGGGGGCCTTCTACGAGCAGTACTTC. The full variable domain, completed using reference TRBV5-1 and TRBJ2-7, is KAGVTQTPRYLIKTRGQQVTLSCSPISGHRSVSWYQQTPGQGLQFLFEYFSETQRNKGNFPGRFSGRQFSNSRSEMNVSTLELGDSALYLCASSRGQGAFYEQYFGPGTRLTVT.

This clone was recorded a few times. The chain links TRBV11-2 to TRBJ1-2; the match to TRBD1 covers 9 bases. There are 12 residues in the CDR3. J was trimmed by 10 bases and V by 4 bases; bases with no gene match: 4. Germline V gene data show CDR1 as SGHAT and CDR2 as FQNNGV. CDR3 coding DNA: TGTGCCAGCAGCTCCCGGGACAGGGCCTACACCTTC. This codes for CASSSRDRAYTF.

This clone occurred once. This chain connects TRBV11-2 to TRBJ2-7, with D perhaps TRBD2 (6 bases). Germline V gene lookup returns CDR1 SGHAT and CDR2 FQNNGV. V was pared by 8 bases and J by 5 bases, with 22 bases between. The CDR3 is 15 residues long. CDR3 sequence: CASDTLRGGKNEQYF. CDR3 DNA sequence: TGTGCCAGCGATACCCTTCGGGGAGGAAAAAACGAGCAGTACTTC.

V usage is TRBV9 and J usage is TRBJ2-3; 11 bases agree with TRBD1. The CDR3 sequence is 16 residues long. With 0 bases clipped from V and 3 bases from J, the junction kept 3 bases outside the gene matches. Germline-derived CDR1 and CDR2 are SGDLS and YYNGEE. The CDR3 here is CASSVVWDRGTDTQYF. CDR3 DNA sequence: TGTGCCAGCAGCGTAGTCTGGGACAGGGGGACAGATACGCAGTATTTT.

The chain couples TRBV6-5 to TRBJ1-1; D remains unclear. V was shortened by 2 bases and J by 4 bases, with 11 bases between the two germline ends. CDR3 length equals 14 residues. Looked up from germline, CDR1 is MNHEY and CDR2 is SVGAGI. CDR3 nucleotide sequence: TGTGCCAGCAGTTACGACCGGGGTAGCACTGAAGCTTTCTTT. It specifies CASSYDRGSTEAFF.

CDR3 sequence reads: CASSLLGQRETQYF. CDR3 DNA sequence: TGTGCCAGCTCACTGCTGGGACAACGGGAGACCCAGTACTTC. The genes are TRBV18 and TRBJ2-5, with D perhaps matching TRBD1 (6 bases). The CDR3 length is 14 residues. Germline V lookup: CDR1 KGHSH, CDR2 LQKENI. Trimming pared 4 bases from V and 5 bases from J, leaving 14 bases between.